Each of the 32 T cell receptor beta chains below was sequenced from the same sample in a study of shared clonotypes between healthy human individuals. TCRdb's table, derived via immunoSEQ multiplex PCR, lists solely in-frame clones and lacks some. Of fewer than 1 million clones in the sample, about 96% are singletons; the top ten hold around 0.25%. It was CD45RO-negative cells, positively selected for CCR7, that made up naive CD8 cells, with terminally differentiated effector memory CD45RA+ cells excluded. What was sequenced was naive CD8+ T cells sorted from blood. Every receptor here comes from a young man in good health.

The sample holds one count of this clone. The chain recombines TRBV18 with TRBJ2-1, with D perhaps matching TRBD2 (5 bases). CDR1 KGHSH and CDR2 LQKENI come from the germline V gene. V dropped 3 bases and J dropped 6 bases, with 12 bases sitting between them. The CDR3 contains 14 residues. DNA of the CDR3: TGTGCCAGCTCACCCGGGAAGGGCTTCAATGAGCAGTTCTTC. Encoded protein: CASSPGKGFNEQFF. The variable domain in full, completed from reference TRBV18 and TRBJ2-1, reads NAGVMQNPRHLVRRRGQEARLRCSPMKGHSHVYWYRQLPEEGLKFMVYLQKENIIDESGMPKERFSAEFPKEGPSILRIQQVVRGDSAAYFCASSPGKGFNEQFFGPGTRLTVL.

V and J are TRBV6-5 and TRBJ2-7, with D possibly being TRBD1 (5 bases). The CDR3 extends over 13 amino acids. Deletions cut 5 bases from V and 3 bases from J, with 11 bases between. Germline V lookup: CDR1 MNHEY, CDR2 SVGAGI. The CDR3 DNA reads TGTGCCAGCAGTCCCAGGGCAAGCTACGAGCAGTACTTC. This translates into CASSPRASYEQYF.

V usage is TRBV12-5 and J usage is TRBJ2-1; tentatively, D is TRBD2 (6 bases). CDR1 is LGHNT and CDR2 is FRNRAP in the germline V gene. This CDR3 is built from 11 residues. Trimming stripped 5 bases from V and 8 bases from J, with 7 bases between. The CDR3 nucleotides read TGTGCTAGTGGTCCGGGGGATGAGCAGTTCTTC. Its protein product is CASGPGDEQFF.

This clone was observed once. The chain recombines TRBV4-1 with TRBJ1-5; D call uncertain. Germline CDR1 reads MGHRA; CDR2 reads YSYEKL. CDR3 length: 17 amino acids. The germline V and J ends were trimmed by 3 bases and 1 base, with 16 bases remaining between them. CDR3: CASSQELTLLSNQPQHF. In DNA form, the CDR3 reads TGCGCCAGCAGCCAGGAACTTACACTCTTGAGCAATCAGCCCCAGCATTTT.

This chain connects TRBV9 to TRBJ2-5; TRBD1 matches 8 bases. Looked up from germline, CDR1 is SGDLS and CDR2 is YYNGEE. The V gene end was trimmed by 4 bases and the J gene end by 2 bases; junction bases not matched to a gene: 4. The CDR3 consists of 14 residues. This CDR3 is CASSTGQGQETQYF. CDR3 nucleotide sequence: TGTGCCAGCAGCACAGGACAGGGACAAGAGACCCAGTACTTC.

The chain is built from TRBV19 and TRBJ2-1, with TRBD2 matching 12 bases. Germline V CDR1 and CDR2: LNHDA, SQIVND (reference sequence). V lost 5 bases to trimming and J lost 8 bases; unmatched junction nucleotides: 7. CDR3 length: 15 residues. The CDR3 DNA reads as TGTGCCAGTAGTTCGACTAGCGGGAGTGTCCATGAGCAGTTCTTC. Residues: CASSSTSGSVHEQFF.

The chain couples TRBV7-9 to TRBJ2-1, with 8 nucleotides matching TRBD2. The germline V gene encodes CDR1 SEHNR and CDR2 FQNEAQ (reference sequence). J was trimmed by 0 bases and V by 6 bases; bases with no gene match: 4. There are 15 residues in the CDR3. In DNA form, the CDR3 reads TGTGCCAGCAGAGCAAGCGGGAGCTCCTACAATGAGCAGTTCTTC. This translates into CASRASGSSYNEQFF. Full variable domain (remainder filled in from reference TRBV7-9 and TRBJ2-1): DTGVSQNPRHKITKRGQNVTFRCDPISEHNRLYWYRQTLGQGPEFLTYFQNEAQLEKSRLLSDRFSAERPKGSFSTLEIQRTEQGDSAMYLCASRASGSSYNEQFFGPGTRLTVL.

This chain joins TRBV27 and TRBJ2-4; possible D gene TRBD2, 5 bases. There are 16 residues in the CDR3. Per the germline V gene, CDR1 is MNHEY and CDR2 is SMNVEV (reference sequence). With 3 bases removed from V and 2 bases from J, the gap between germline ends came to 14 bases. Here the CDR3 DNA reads TGTGCCAGCAGTTTCCTCCCTCCCGGGACCAAAAACATTCAGTACTTC. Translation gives CASSFLPPGTKNIQYF.

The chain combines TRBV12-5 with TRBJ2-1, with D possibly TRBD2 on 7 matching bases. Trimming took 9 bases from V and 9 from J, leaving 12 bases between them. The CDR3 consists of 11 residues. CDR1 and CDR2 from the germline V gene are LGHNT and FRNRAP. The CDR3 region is CASEGGAEQFF. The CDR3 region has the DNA TGTGCTAGCGAGGGGGGGGCTGAGCAGTTCTTC.

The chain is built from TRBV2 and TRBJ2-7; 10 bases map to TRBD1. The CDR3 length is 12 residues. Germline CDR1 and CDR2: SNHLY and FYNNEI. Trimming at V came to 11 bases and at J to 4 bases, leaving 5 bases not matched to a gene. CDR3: CAARDRGYEQYF. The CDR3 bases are TGTGCCGCCCGGGACAGGGGTTACGAGCAGTACTTC.

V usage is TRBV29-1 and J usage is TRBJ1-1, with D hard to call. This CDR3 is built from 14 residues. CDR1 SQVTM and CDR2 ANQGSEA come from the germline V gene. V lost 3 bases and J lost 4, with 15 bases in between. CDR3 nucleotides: TGCAGCGTTGATACCCGGGTAGGCGGCACTGAAGCTTTCTTT. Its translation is CSVDTRVGGTEAFF.

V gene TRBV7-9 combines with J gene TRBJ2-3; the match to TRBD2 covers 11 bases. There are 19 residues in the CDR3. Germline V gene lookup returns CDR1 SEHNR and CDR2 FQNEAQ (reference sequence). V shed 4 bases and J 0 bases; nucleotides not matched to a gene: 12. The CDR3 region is CASSSKSPGLAASTDTQYF. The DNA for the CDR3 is TGTGCCAGCAGCTCGAAATCACCGGGACTAGCGGCGAGCACAGATACGCAGTATTTT.

The CDR3 loop reads CASSLLRTGRNYGYTF. In nucleotides, the CDR3 is TGCGCCAGCAGCCTCTTAAGAACAGGGAGGAACTATGGCTACACCTTC. The chain recombines TRBV4-3 with TRBJ1-2; D may be TRBD1 (6 bases). CDR1 and CDR2 from the germline V gene are LGHNA and YSLEER. The CDR3 is 16 residues long. Trimming left V 4 bases short and J 2 bases short, with 17 bases between.

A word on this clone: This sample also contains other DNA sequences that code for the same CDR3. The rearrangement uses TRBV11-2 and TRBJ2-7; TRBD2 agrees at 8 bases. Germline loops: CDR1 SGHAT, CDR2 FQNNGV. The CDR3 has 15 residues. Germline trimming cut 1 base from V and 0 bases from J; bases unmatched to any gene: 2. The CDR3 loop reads CASSLVAGGSYEQYF. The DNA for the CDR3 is TGTGCCAGCAGCTTAGTGGCGGGAGGCTCCTACGAGCAGTACTTC.

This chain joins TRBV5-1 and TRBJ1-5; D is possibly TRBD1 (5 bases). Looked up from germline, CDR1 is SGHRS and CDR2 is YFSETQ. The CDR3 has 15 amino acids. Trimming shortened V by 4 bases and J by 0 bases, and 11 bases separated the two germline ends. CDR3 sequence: CASSPGLYSNQPQHF. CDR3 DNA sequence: TGCGCCAGCAGCCCGGGACTTTATAGCAATCAGCCCCAGCATTTT.

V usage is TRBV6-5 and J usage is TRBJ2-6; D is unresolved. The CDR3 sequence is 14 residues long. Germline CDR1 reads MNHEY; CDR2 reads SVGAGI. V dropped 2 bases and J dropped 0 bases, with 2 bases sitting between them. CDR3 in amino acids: CASSYVSGANVLTF. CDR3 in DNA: TGTGCCAGCAGTTACGTCTCTGGGGCCAACGTCCTGACTTTC.

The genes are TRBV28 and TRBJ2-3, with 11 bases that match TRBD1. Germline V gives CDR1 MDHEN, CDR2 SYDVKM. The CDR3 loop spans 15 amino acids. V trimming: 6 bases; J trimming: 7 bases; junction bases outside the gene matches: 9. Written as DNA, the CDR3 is TGTGCCAGCAGCCCTCGGACAGGGGGCAGGAATACGCAGTATTTT. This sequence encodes CASSPRTGGRNTQYF.

In nucleotides, the CDR3 is TGTGCCACCGTCGGGAATGAGCAGTTCTTC. Translating it yields CATVGNEQFF. The V and J genes are TRBV2 and TRBJ2-1; D is ambiguous. V shed 10 bases and J shed 7 bases, with 8 bases lying between them. The CDR3 contains 10 residues. The germline CDR1 and CDR2 sequences are SNHLY and FYNNEI.

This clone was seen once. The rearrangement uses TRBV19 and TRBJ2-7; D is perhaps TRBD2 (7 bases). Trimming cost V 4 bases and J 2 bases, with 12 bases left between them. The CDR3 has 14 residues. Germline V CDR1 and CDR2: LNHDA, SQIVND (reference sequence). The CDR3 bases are TGTGCCAGTAGTAACGCGGGGGCAACCTACGAGCAGTACTTC. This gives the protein CASSNAGATYEQYF.

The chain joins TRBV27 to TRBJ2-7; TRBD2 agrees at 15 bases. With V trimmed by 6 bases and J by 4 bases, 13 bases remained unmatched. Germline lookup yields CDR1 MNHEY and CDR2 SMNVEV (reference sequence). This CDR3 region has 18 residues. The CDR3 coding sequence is TGTGCCAGCAGGACCCCGTTGAAGGGACTAGCGGGAGGTTACGAGCAGTACTTC. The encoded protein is CASRTPLKGLAGGYEQYF.

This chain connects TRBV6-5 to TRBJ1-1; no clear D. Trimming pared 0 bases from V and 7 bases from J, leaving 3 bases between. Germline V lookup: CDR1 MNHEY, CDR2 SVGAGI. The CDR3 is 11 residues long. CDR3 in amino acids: CASSYSDEAFF. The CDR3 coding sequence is TGTGCCAGCAGTTACTCAGATGAAGCTTTCTTT.

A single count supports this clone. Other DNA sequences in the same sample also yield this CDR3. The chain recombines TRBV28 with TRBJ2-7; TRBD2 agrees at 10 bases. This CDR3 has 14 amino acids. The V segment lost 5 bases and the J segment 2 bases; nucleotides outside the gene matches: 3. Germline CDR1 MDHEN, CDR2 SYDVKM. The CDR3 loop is CASSQSGRAYEQYF. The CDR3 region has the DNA TGTGCCAGCAGTCAGAGCGGGAGGGCCTACGAGCAGTACTTC. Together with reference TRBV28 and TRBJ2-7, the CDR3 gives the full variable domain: DVKVTQSSRYLVKRTGEKVFLECVQDMDHENMFWYRQDPGLGLRLIYFSYDVKMKEKGDIPEGYSVSREKKERFSLILESASTNQTSMYLCASSQSGRAYEQYFGPGTRLTVT.

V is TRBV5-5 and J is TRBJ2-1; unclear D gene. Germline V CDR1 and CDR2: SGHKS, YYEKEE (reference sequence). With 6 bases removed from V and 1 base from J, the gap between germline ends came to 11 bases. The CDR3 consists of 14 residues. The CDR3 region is CASNPELSYNEQFF. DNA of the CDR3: TGTGCCAGCAACCCCGAATTATCCTACAATGAGCAGTTCTTC. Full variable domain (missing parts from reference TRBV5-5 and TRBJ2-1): DAGVTQSPTHLIKTRGQQVTLRCSPISGHKSVSWYQQVLGQGPQFIFQYYEKEERGRGNFPDRFSARQFPNYSSELNVNALLLGDSALYLCASNPELSYNEQFFGPGTRLTVL.

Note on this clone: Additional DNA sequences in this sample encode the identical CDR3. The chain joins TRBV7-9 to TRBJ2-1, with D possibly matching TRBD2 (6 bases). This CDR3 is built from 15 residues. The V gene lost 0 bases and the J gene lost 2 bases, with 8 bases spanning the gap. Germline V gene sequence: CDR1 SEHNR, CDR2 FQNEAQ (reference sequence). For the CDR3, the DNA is TGTGCCAGCAGCTTAGCGGGAGGTACCTACAATGAGCAGTTCTTC. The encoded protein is CASSLAGGTYNEQFF.

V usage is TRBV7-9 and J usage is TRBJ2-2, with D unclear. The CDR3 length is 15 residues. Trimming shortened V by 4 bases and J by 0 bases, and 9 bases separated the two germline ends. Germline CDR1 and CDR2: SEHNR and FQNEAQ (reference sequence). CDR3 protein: CASSSTSSNTGELFF. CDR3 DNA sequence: TGTGCCAGCAGCTCTACGAGTTCGAACACCGGGGAGCTGTTTTTT.

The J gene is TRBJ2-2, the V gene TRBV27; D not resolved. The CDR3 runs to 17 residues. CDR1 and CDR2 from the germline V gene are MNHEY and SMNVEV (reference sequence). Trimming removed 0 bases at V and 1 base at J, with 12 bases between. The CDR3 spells CASSLSSGRVNTGELFF. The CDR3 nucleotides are TGTGCCAGCAGTTTATCTTCCGGCAGAGTGAACACCGGGGAGCTGTTTTTT.

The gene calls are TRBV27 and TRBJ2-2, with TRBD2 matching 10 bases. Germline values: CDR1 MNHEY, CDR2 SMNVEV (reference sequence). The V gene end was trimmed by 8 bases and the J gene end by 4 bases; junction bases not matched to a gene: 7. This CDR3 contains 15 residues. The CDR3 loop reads CASALAGAPTGELFF. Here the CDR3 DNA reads TGTGCCAGCGCCCTAGCGGGAGCCCCCACCGGGGAGCTGTTTTTT.

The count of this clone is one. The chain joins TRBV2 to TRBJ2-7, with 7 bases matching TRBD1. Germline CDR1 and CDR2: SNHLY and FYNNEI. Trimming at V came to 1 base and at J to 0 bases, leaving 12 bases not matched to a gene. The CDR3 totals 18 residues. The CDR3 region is CASSEGLTATGVSYEQYF. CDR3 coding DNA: TGTGCCAGCAGTGAAGGCTTGACCGCAACAGGGGTCTCCTACGAGCAGTACTTC.

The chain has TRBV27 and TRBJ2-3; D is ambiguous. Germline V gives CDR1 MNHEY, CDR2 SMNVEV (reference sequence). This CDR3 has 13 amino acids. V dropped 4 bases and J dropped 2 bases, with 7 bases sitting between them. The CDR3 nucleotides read TGTGCCAGCAGTTCCAGAAACACAGATACGCAGTATTTT. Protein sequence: CASSSRNTDTQYF.

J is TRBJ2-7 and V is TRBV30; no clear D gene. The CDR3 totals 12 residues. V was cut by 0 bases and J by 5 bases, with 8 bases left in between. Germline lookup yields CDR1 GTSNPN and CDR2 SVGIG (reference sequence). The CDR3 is CAWSVRRDEQYF. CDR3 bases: TGTGCCTGGAGTGTACGTAGGGACGAGCAGTACTTC.

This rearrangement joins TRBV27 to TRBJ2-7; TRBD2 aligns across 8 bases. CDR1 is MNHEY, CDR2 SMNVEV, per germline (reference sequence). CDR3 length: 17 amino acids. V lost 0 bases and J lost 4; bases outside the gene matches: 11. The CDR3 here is CASSLSGGRRVFYEQYF. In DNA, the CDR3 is TGTGCCAGCAGTTTATCGGGCGGGAGGAGAGTCTTTTACGAGCAGTACTTC.

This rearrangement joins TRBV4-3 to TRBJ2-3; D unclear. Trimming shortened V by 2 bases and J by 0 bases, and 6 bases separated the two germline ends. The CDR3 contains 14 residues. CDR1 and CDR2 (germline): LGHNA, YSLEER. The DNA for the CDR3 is TGCGCCAGCAGCCAAAGGTGGAGCACAGATACGCAGTATTTT. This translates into CASSQRWSTDTQYF.